The 9 T cell receptor beta chains given below trace back to one sample, sequenced in a study of blood T cell repertoires in COVID-19. Assay used: immunoSEQ multiplex PCR; TCRdb lists only in-frame clones, some missing. The table includes some 100,000 clones, about 84% detected once. Sequencing was done on a sample of peripheral blood. The receptor source for this set is a human donor in a cohort sampled during active COVID-19.

The chain combines TRBV7-2 with TRBJ1-3; TRBD1 matches 9 bases. CDR3 length equals 15 residues. Germline CDR1 reads SGHTA; CDR2 reads FQGNSA. Losses at the gene ends were 5 bases for V and 2 bases for J; bases not matched to a gene: 4. CDR3: CASSIQGATGNTIYF. The DNA for the CDR3 is TGTGCCAGCAGCATACAGGGGGCTACTGGAAACACCATATATTTT.

The V gene is TRBV25-1, the J gene TRBJ2-1; no reliable D call. The CDR3 loop spans 14 amino acids. V lost 2 bases, J lost 8 bases, and 13 bases lay in between. Germline V gives CDR1 MGHDK, CDR2 SYGVNS. The CDR3 region is CASSETNWSDEQFF. The CDR3 nucleotides read TGTGCCAGCAGTGAAACCAATTGGAGCGATGAGCAGTTCTTC.

This chain uses TRBV7-9 with TRBJ1-4; D gene unclear. Germline V gives CDR1 SEHNR, CDR2 FQNEAQ (reference sequence). The V end lost 2 bases, the J end lost 5 bases, and 18 bases lay between the germline ends. The CDR3 spans 17 residues. CDR3 DNA sequence: TGTGCCAGCAGCTTAAACCTGGCCGCGGCGGGGAATGAAAAACTGTTTTTT. Its translation: CASSLNLAAAGNEKLFF.

The rearrangement uses TRBV18 and TRBJ2-7; the D gene is possibly TRBD1 (6 bases). CDR1 and CDR2 (germline): KGHSH, LQKENI. Trimming shortened V by 3 bases and J by 2 bases, and 11 bases separated the two germline ends. This CDR3 comprises 14 residues. The CDR3 coding sequence is TGTGCCAGCTCACCCGGCAGGGGCCCCTACGAGCAGTACTTC. Residues: CASSPGRGPYEQYF.

The rearrangement links TRBV18 to TRBJ2-1, with TRBD1 as a possible D gene (6 bases). Germline assignment: CDR1 KGHSH and CDR2 LQKENI. The CDR3 loop spans 13 amino acids. Deletions cut 4 bases from V and 4 bases from J, with 8 bases between. For the CDR3, the DNA is TGTGCCAGCTCACGAGACAGGTACAATGAGCAGTTCTTC. This codes for CASSRDRYNEQFF.

The chain employs TRBV19 and TRBJ2-5; possible D gene TRBD1, 6 bases. Per germline, CDR1 LNHDA and CDR2 SQIVND (reference sequence). CDR3 length: 15 residues. V shed 5 bases and J shed 0 bases, with 13 bases lying between them. The CDR3 protein is CASSQGNPYQETQYF. The CDR3 nucleotides read TGTGCCAGTAGTCAGGGGAACCCATACCAAGAGACCCAGTACTTC.

The chain carries TRBV3-1 (or the pseudogene TRBV3-2) and TRBJ2-1; 12 bases agree with TRBD2. CDR3 size: 19 residues. In germline, CDR1 is LGHDT, CDR2 YNNKEL (reference sequence). The V segment lost 2 bases and the J segment 3 bases; nucleotides outside the gene matches: 11. The CDR3 nucleotides are TGTGCCAGCAGCCAATCCCTGTTGACTAGCGGGAGCGTCTACAATGAGCAGTTCTTC. Protein sequence: CASSQSLLTSGSVYNEQFF.

The rearrangement joins TRBV6-5 to TRBJ1-1; 7 nucleotides agree with TRBD1. V shed 6 bases, J shed 3 bases, and the junction held 10 bases outside the gene matches. Per the germline V gene, CDR1 is MNHEY and CDR2 is SVGAGI. This CDR3 has 15 residues. The CDR3 DNA reads TGTGCCAGCAGCCCCGACAGGGCGGGGTACACTGAAGCTTTCTTT. Protein product: CASSPDRAGYTEAFF.

This clone was observed a single time. The chain links TRBV18 to TRBJ2-1, with 7 bases fitting TRBD2. J gave up 2 bases and V 3 bases, and 1 base lay outside the gene matches. Germline V gene lookup returns CDR1 KGHSH and CDR2 LQKENI. The CDR3 runs 14 residues. The CDR3 here is CASSPGTTYNEQFF. The CDR3 coding sequence is TGTGCCAGCTCACCCGGGACTACCTACAATGAGCAGTTCTTC.